Listed below are T cell receptor beta chains from one sample, sequenced in a study of T cells after posttransplantation cyclophosphamide. The table came from immunoSEQ multiplex PCR; TCRdb's copy has only in-frame clones and leaves some out. This repertoire holds roughly 2,600 clones, and none appear only once. The starting material was PBMCs, obtained after allogeneic stem cell transplant with posttransplant cyclophosphamide. All receptors derive from a female patient aged 50-60 years who received an allogeneic stem cell transplant from a related donor, was CMV-positive, and had no GVHD. The T cells may partly be graft donor cells. The CDR3 runs from the conserved cysteine through the conserved F or W. The D gene is left open where the match is weak. Sizes are listed as once, few, many or a size class.

>TRBV9|TRBJ1-5|NA|many
CASSPSSGQNNQPQHF
TGTGCCAGCAGCCCATCATCTGGACAGAACAATCAGCCCCAGCATTTT
>TRBV5-4|TRBJ2-1|TRBD2|medium-sized
CASSQTSGSYNEQFF
TGTGCCAGCAGCCAGACTAGCGGGTCCTACAATGAGCAGTTCTTC
>TRBV27|TRBJ2-5|TRBD1|many
CASRDRETQYF
TGTGCCAGCAGGGACAGGGAGACCCAGTACTTC
>TRBV19|TRBJ2-1|NA|many
CASSTPRGRGDDEQFF
TGTGCCAGTAGTACCCCCCGTGGCAGGGGGGATGATGAGCAGTTCTTC
>TRBV7-2|TRBJ2-1|TRBD2|many
CASSRTSGTSSYNEQFF
TGTGCCAGCAGCCGGACTAGCGGGACGAGCTCCTACAATGAGCAGTTCTTC
>TRBV18|TRBJ1-1|TRBD1|medium-sized
CASGDRGTHTEAFF
TGTGCCAGCGGGGACAGGGGCACCCACACTGAAGCTTTCTTT
>TRBV7-3|TRBJ1-1|TRBD1|many
CASSLDRVNTEAFF
TGTGCCAGCAGCTTGGACAGGGTAAACACTGAAGCTTTCTTT
>TRBV9|TRBJ2-2|TRBD1|many
CASSPRTGDTGELFF
TGTGCCAGCAGCCCCCGGACAGGGGACACCGGGGAGCTGTTTTTT
>TRBV12-3/TRBV12-4|TRBJ2-6|NA|medium-sized
CASSSQEFGSGANVLTF
TGTGCCAGCAGTTCACAGGAATTTGGCTCTGGGGCCAACGTCCTGACTTTC
>TRBV27|TRBJ1-2|NA|many
CASRASGVSNYGYTF
TGTGCCAGCAGAGCCTCAGGAGTTTCTAACTATGGCTACACCTTC
>TRBV13|TRBJ2-7|TRBD2|many
CASSLGLAGVEQYF
TGTGCCAGCAGCTTAGGACTAGCGGGAGTTGAGCAGTACTTC
>TRBV7-9|TRBJ2-7|TRBD2|medium-sized
CASSPRGLALEQYF
TGTGCCAGCAGCCCTCGGGGACTAGCCCTCGAGCAGTACTTC
>TRBV5-4|TRBJ1-4|TRBD1|medium-sized
CASSFRTGNNEKLFF
TGTGCCAGCAGCTTTAGGACAGGGAATAATGAAAAACTGTTTTTT
>TRBV9|TRBJ1-3|NA|medium-sized
CASSVQGLSGNTIYF
TGTGCCAGCAGCGTCCAGGGGTTGTCTGGAAACACCATATATTTT
>TRBV18|TRBJ2-2|NA|medium-sized
CASLYVSPNTGELFF
TGTGCCAGCCTCTATGTTTCACCAAACACCGGGGAGCTGTTTTTT
>TRBV11-2|TRBJ1-3|NA|medium-sized
CASVRNSGNTIYF
TGTGCCAGCGTGCGTAACTCTGGAAACACCATATATTTT
>TRBV7-6|TRBJ2-7|TRBD2|many
CASSLDEGTTYEQYF
TGTGCCAGCAGCTTGGACGAGGGGACTACCTACGAGCAGTACTTC
>TRBV24-1|TRBJ2-1|NA|many
CATSDLSGETVDEQFF
TGTGCCACCAGTGATCTTAGCGGCGAAACAGTCGATGAGCAGTTCTTC
>TRBV28|TRBJ1-6|NA|few
CASILGGQTNSPLHF
TGTGCCAGCATCCTAGGAGGACAGACTAATTCACCCCTCCACTTT
>TRBV18|TRBJ2-1|TRBD1|medium-sized
CASSPPGTALHNEQFF
TGTGCCAGCTCACCACCCGGGACAGCTCTTCACAATGAGCAGTTCTTC
>TRBV30|TRBJ2-3|NA|many
CAWSKRTDTQYF
TGTGCCTGGAGTAAGCGCACAGATACGCAGTATTTT
>TRBV30|TRBJ2-2|TRBD2|few
CAWTAGAVGELFF
TGTGCCTGGACCGCGGGAGCGGTCGGGGAGCTGTTTTTT
>TRBV28|TRBJ1-5|NA|many
CASTYGVEINQPQHF
TGTGCCAGCACCTACGGGGTGGAAATCAATCAGCCCCAGCATTTT
>TRBV6-2/TRBV6-3|TRBJ1-1|NA|many
CASSFLRQAEAFF
TGTGCCAGCAGTTTCCTCCGACAGGCTGAAGCTTTCTTT
>TRBV20-1|TRBJ2-1|NA|few
CSAKIAVYEFF
TGCAGTGCTAAAATAGCGGTTTATGAGTTCTTC
>TRBV5-4|TRBJ2-3|TRBD2|many
CASSLKLAGSTQYF
TGTGCCAGCAGCTTGAAACTAGCGGGATCCACGCAGTATTTT
>TRBV30|TRBJ1-1|NA|many
CAWSRGGGTEAFF
TGTGCCTGGAGCCGGGGGGGTGGGACTGAAGCTTTCTTT
>TRBV6-2/TRBV6-3|TRBJ2-2|NA|medium-sized
CASSYSRRTGELFF
TGTGCCAGCAGTTACTCCAGGAGGACCGGGGAGCTGTTTTTT
>TRBV7-9|TRBJ1-1|TRBD1|medium-sized
CASSLETGTGDLNTEAFF
TGTGCCAGCAGCTTAGAAACTGGGACAGGGGATTTGAACACTGAAGCTTTCTTT
>TRBV7-9|TRBJ2-3|NA|medium-sized
CASSLLLSTDTQYF
TGTGCCAGCAGCTTATTACTCAGCACAGATACGCAGTATTTT
>TRBV12-3/TRBV12-4|TRBJ1-1|NA|many
CASSPAGRPDSEAFF
TGTGCCAGCAGCCCTGCGGGCCGGCCAGACTCTGAAGCTTTCTTT
>TRBV5-1|TRBJ2-1|TRBD1|medium-sized
CASSPSGQGYEQFF
TGCGCCAGCAGCCCCTCGGGACAGGGGTATGAGCAGTTCTTC
>TRBV11-3|TRBJ2-1|TRBD2|many
CASSLGLAGVEEQFF
TGTGCCAGCAGCTTGGGACTAGCGGGAGTGGAGGAGCAGTTCTTC
>TRBV2|TRBJ1-4|NA|many
CASTGYNEKLFF
TGTGCCAGCACAGGTTATAATGAAAAACTGTTTTTT
>TRBV6-5|TRBJ2-5|TRBD2|many
CASTPGRGETQYF
TGTGCCAGCACCCCAGGGAGGGGAGAGACCCAGTACTTC
>TRBV7-9|TRBJ1-1|TRBD1|medium-sized
CASSLQGYNTEAFF
TGTGCCAGCAGCCTACAGGGGTATAACACTGAAGCTTTCTTT
>TRBV27|TRBJ2-7|TRBD2|many
CASGYGGLAGGEQYF
TGTGCCAGCGGATACGGTGGACTAGCGGGAGGCGAGCAGTACTTC
>TRBV28|TRBJ2-7|NA|large
CASRARDFSYEQYF
TGTGCCAGCAGGGCCCGGGACTTCTCCTACGAGCAGTACTTC
>TRBV12-3/TRBV12-4|TRBJ2-7|NA|many
CASSLATGSEQYF
TGTGCCAGCAGTTTAGCCACAGGGTCCGAGCAGTACTTC
>TRBV5-6|TRBJ2-7|TRBD2|many
CASSSTTSGRSEQYF
TGTGCCAGCAGCTCCACGACTAGCGGGAGATCCGAGCAGTACTTC
>TRBV4-3|TRBJ1-3|NA|medium-sized
CASSQDQGNGNTIYF
TGCGCCAGCAGCCAAGATCAGGGTAACGGAAACACCATATATTTT
>TRBV10-3|TRBJ2-7|TRBD1|many
CASGDRAYEQYF
TGTGCCAGCGGGGACAGGGCCTACGAGCAGTACTTC
>TRBV4-1|TRBJ2-6|TRBD2|medium-sized
CASSQIGLAGVAGANVLTF
TGCGCCAGCAGCCAAATAGGGCTAGCGGGAGTGGCTGGGGCCAACGTCCTGACTTTC
>TRBV5-1|TRBJ2-1|TRBD2|medium-sized
CASRISGSSYNEQFF
TGCGCCAGCAGAATAAGCGGGAGTTCGTACAATGAGCAGTTCTTC
>TRBV4-2|TRBJ1-2|NA|many
CASSQEGSGGYGYTF
TGTGCCAGCAGCCAAGAAGGCTCCGGGGGATATGGCTACACCTTC
>TRBV27|TRBJ2-7|NA|many
CASSPQVLGRRYEQYF
TGTGCCAGCAGTCCACAGGTTTTAGGAAGACGCTACGAGCAGTACTTC
>TRBV6-1|TRBJ2-7|TRBD2|many
CASSEASLLAGAYINEQYF
TGTGCCAGCAGTGAAGCGTCTTTGCTAGCGGGAGCCTATATTAACGAGCAGTACTTC
>TRBV9|TRBJ1-2|NA|many
CASSVMTGPSNYGYTF
TGTGCCAGCAGCGTGATGACAGGTCCCTCTAACTATGGCTACACCTTC
>TRBV28|TRBJ2-1|TRBD2|medium-sized
CASSYLAGEWGNEQFF
TGTGCCAGCAGTTACCTAGCGGGAGAGTGGGGCAATGAGCAGTTCTTC
>TRBV6-5|TRBJ2-5|NA|few
CASSSGGPETQYF
TGTGCCAGCAGCTCGGGGGGCCCAGAGACCCAGTACTTC
>TRBV27|TRBJ1-2|NA|many
CASSKTGIYGYTF
TGTGCCAGCAGTAAAACAGGGATTTATGGCTACACCTTC